This T cell receptor (beta chain) was sequenced in a study of cytomegalovirus exposure and HLA in healthy donors. This PCR relied on a set of 60 Vbeta primers and 13 Jbeta primers. The method was immunoSEQ multiplex PCR; TCRdb's version includes in-frame clones alone and lacks a portion of them. The sample consists of roughly 93,000 clones, roughly 70% of them appearing once. Comment on this clone: The antigen remains undetermined.

Germline loops: CDR1 SGHTA, CDR2 FQGTGA. V dropped 2 bases and J dropped 6; count of bases not matched to a gene: 8. CDR3 length: 16 amino acids. Notes on the study in general: It was fewer than 200 TCR beta chains that were listed as cytomegalovirus-associated. In a later analysis, DRB1 alleles had the most associated TCRs; HLA-C alleles the fewest.

The clonotype comes from a man aged 40-49 years in good health and CMV-seronegative. Sequencing was done on a sample of PBMCs. The J gene is TRBJ2-1, the V gene TRBV7-3; 9 positions match TRBD1. CDR3 protein: CASSLGPTGGGNEQFF. The CDR3 coding sequence is TGTGCCAGCAGCTTAGGCCCGACAGGGGGGGGCAATGAGCAGTTCTTC.